What follows are 2 T cell receptor beta chains derived from one specimen sequenced in a study of monozygotic twins with inflammatory bowel disease (dated by TCRdb to the late 2010s). Libraries were prepared through 5' RACE. The instrument was an Illumina HiSeq 2500. TCRdb reprocessed the reads and assigns one entry to each CDR3 protein sequence, leaving out DNA. The sample has 400,000 to 500,000 distinct CDR3 sequences on record. Of the sample, around 2.4% falls within the top ten clones. Source material: blood. The receptor set was obtained from a human donor with ulcerative colitis or Crohn's disease, or a healthy co-twin of an affected twin (not recorded which).

The chain combines TRBV28 with TRBJ2-7; the TRBD2 assignment by TCRdb is unverifiable without DNA. CDR3 length: 15 amino acids. The V gene's germline CDR1 is MDHEN and CDR2 SYDVKM. The CDR3 region is CASSSSQTGTYEQYF.

The chain carries TRBV28 and TRBJ2-5; the D gene TCRdb calls, TRBD1, cannot be checked with no DNA. The CDR3 length is 12 residues. Germline loops: CDR1 MDHEN, CDR2 SYDVKM. CDR3 sequence: CASRGVWETQYF.